The following is a TCR beta chain sequence with its context. Repertoires were generated with immunoSEQ multiplex PCR, while TCRdb's copy carries only in-frame clones and drops some. The profile shows 78,000 or so clones, roughly nine tenths of them singletons. This sample was taken from a study of T cell changes during pregnancy in multiple sclerosis. Germline V lookup: CDR1 ENHRY, CDR2 SYGVKD. J was trimmed by 9 bases and V by 9 bases; bases with no gene match: 8. CDR3 length: 14 residues. The origin of this receptor is a female donor with multiple sclerosis, enrolled in a pregnancy study. Material: peripheral blood, obtained before pregnancy. The chain links TRBV10-3 to TRBJ2-1, with 13 positions matching TRBD2. CDR3 sequence: CAMSTSGRAVEQFF. DNA for the CDR3: TGTGCCATGTCTACTAGCGGGAGGGCCGTTGAGCAGTTCTTC.